This entry features one T cell receptor beta chain sequence. This record comes from a study of blood T cell repertoires in COVID-19. Overall study: The samples span acute and convalescent COVID-19 from the United States, Italy and Spain.

Looked up from germline, CDR1 is LNHDA and CDR2 is SQIVND (reference sequence). The CDR3 totals 14 residues. The V gene lost 5 bases and the J gene lost 2 bases, with 12 bases spanning the gap. The protocol was immunoSEQ multiplex PCR, while the TCRdb copy is restricted to in-frame clones and leaves out a portion. The sample has roughly 220,000 clones; roughly 85% are singletons. This sequence was found in a middle-aged woman with acute COVID-19. Sample: PBMCs or T cells enriched from blood (not recorded which). The V call is TRBV19, the J call TRBJ2-5; the D gene is possibly TRBD1 (5 bases). As DNA, the CDR3 is TGTGCCAGTAGTCGCATCGACAGACAAGAGACCCAGTACTTC. It specifies CASSRIDRQETQYF.